This TCR beta chain came from a study of T-cell reconstitution after alpha-beta-depleted transplantation in children. General study findings and limits: The study reportedly traced alpha-beta T cells about two months after transplant to several hundred expanded graft clones.

CDR1 is MNHEY and CDR2 is SVGAGI in the germline V gene. Trimming removed 2 bases from V and 9 bases from J, with 11 bases in between. The CDR3 consists of 13 residues. In regard to this clonotype: Its antigen remains unknown.

TCRbeta library preparation incorporated unique molecular identifiers. TCRdb re-called the PCR reads through MiXCR, storing one row per CDR3 protein. The sample contains 900,000 or so distinct CDR3 sequences, roughly 15% of which appear only once. The chain has TRBV6-5 and TRBJ2-1; a weak D match, TRBD2 (6 bases). The input for sequencing was PBMCs, mostly from graft donor cells, taken 360 days after TCRalphabeta/CD19-depleted stem cell transplant. This sequence was found in a male patient younger than 18 who had a stem cell transplant for acute lymphoblastic leukemia, so the T cells may come from the graft donor. The CDR3 DNA follows: TGTGCCAGCAGTTACCCACGCGGGACTGAGCAGTTCTTC. As protein: CASSYPRGTEQFF.